This passage covers 29 T cell receptor beta chains from one sample sequenced in a study of PD-1 blockade in classical Hodgkin lymphoma. Every patient relapsed after autologous stem cell transplantation, and brentuximab vedotin exposure varied. Method: immunoSEQ multiplex PCR; TCRdb's copy keeps in-frame clones and lacks some. The table lists almost 100,000 clones, more than 90% of them singletons, with 2.5% to 3% in the top ten. The input for sequencing was peripheral blood mononuclear cells (PBMCs), taken at baseline. Receptors were obtained from a human donor with classical Hodgkin lymphoma.

The chain uses TRBV5-1 and TRBJ2-1, with D tentatively TRBD2 (6 bases). The length of the CDR3 is 17 residues. V lost 4 bases, J lost 3 bases, and 20 bases lay in between. The V gene's germline CDR1 is SGHRS and CDR2 YFSETQ. CDR3 coding DNA: TGCGCCAGCAGCGGTAGCGGTAACCAACAACGCTACAATGAGCAGTTCTTC. Translating gives CASSGSGNQQRYNEQFF.

The chain uses TRBV9 and TRBJ1-5; D is unresolved. The CDR3 is 17 amino acids. V lost 0 bases, J lost 2 bases, and 15 bases lay in between. Germline lookup yields CDR1 SGDLS and CDR2 YYNGEE. The CDR3 loop is CASSVDARPVGNQPQHF. In DNA, the CDR3 is TGTGCCAGCAGCGTAGATGCCAGGCCGGTAGGCAATCAGCCCCAGCATTTT.

The chain is built from TRBV6-5 and TRBJ2-3, with D possibly being TRBD2 (6 bases). The CDR3 consists of 15 residues. V lost 1 base to trimming and J lost 6 bases, with 14 bases between them. Germline values: CDR1 MNHEY, CDR2 SVGAGI. CDR3 sequence (DNA): TGTGCCAGCAGTTACTGGCGGGGCGGGTTTGATACGCAGTATTTT. It specifies CASSYWRGGFDTQYF.

The chain combines TRBV5-6 with TRBJ1-1; no clear D gene. This CDR3 is built from 18 residues. Germline CDR1 is SGHDT and CDR2 is YYEEEE. V was clipped by 2 bases and J by 0 bases, with 20 bases between them. CDR3 sequence: CASSFGAEGGRLNTEAFF. The CDR3 nucleotides read TGTGCCAGCAGCTTCGGAGCAGAGGGTGGAAGGCTGAACACTGAAGCTTTCTTT.

In this sample, this clone turned up a few times. This chain joins TRBV5-1 and TRBJ2-7; weak D call: TRBD2 (5 bases). This CDR3 contains 13 residues. V shed 7 bases and J shed 3 bases, with 14 bases lying between them. Germline V gene sequence: CDR1 SGHRS, CDR2 YFSETQ. CDR3 sequence (DNA): TGCGCCAGCTCCGGAGGCAGCCTCTACGAGCAGTACTTC. This codes for CASSGGSLYEQYF.

The rearrangement uses TRBV5-1 and TRBJ2-7; D perhaps matches TRBD2 (6 bases). The CDR3 length is 11 residues. With 5 bases removed from V and 3 bases from J, the gap between germline ends came to 6 bases. Per germline, CDR1 SGHRS and CDR2 YFSETQ. CDR3 in amino acids: CASRGGYEQYF. The CDR3 DNA is TGCGCCAGCAGGGGAGGCTACGAGCAGTACTTC. Full variable domain (remainder filled in from reference TRBV5-1 and TRBJ2-7): KAGVTQTPRYLIKTRGQQVTLSCSPISGHRSVSWYQQTPGQGLQFLFEYFSETQRNKGNFPGRFSGRQFSNSRSEMNVSTLELGDSALYLCASRGGYEQYFGPGTRLTVT.

This chain connects TRBV11-3 to TRBJ2-5; no firm D call. CDR1 is SGHNT, CDR2 YENEEA, per germline. V lost 5 bases and J 4 bases, leaving 11 bases between the germline ends. CDR3 length: 13 amino acids. The CDR3 coding sequence is TGTGCCAGCAGCGCTAAGGGAAGAGAGACCCAGTACTTC. It specifies CASSAKGRETQYF.

V and J are TRBV11-1 and TRBJ2-7, with D uncertain. This CDR3 region has 14 residues. Trimming cost V 5 bases and J 4 bases, with 15 bases left between them. In germline, CDR1 is SGHAT, CDR2 FQDESV (reference sequence). The chain's CDR3 is CASSPDLARYEQYF. In DNA, the CDR3 is TGTGCCAGCAGCCCCGACTTGGCGAGGTACGAGCAGTACTTC. The whole variable domain, remainder taken from reference TRBV11-1 and TRBJ2-7, is EAEVAQSPRYKITEKSQAVAFWCDPISGHATLYWYRQILGQGPELLVQFQDESVVDDSQLPKDRFSAERLKGVDSTLKIQPAELGDSAMYLCASSPDLARYEQYFGPGTRLTVT.

The chain recombines TRBV6-6 with TRBJ1-2, with 7 nucleotides matching TRBD1. This CDR3 spans 14 amino acids. V shed 6 bases, J shed 10 bases, and the junction held 14 bases outside the gene matches. The germline V gene encodes CDR1 MNHNY and CDR2 SVGAGI (reference sequence). The CDR3 protein is CASSSDRAVLPYTF. The CDR3 nucleotides are TGTGCCAGCAGCTCCGACAGGGCGGTACTCCCCTACACCTTC.

The chain has TRBV9 and TRBJ1-1; tentatively, D is TRBD1 (5 bases). The V and J ends lost 4 bases and 2 bases respectively, with 9 bases between them. Germline CDR1 SGDLS, CDR2 YYNGEE. The CDR3 covers 13 residues. CDR3 DNA sequence: TGTGCCAGCAGCATCGGGGGAAACACTGAAGCTTTCTTT. This codes for CASSIGGNTEAFF.

As regards this clone: A junction end diverges from the germline sequence, so it may reflect a read error. The chain combines TRBV5-1 with TRBJ2-1, with no clear D. Germline V lookup: CDR1 SGHRS, CDR2 YFSETQ. The CDR3 runs 14 residues. In DNA form, the CDR3 reads TGCGCCAGCAGCTTGGGCAAGTCCTTCAATGAGCAGTTCTTC. This translates into CASSLGKSFNEQFF.

The chain has TRBV5-1 and TRBJ2-1; D gene uncertain. The CDR3 length is 15 residues. Trimming pared 0 bases from V and 0 bases from J, leaving 7 bases between. CDR1 and CDR2 from the germline V gene are SGHRS and YFSETQ. The CDR3 bases are TGCGCCAGCAGCTTGGTCCCAGACTCCTACAATGAGCAGTTCTTC. It yields the protein CASSLVPDSYNEQFF.

This chain joins TRBV5-1 and TRBJ1-2; D unresolved. The germline CDR1 and CDR2 sequences are SGHRS and YFSETQ. The CDR3 sequence is 14 residues long. V gave up 0 bases and J gave up 5 bases, with 11 bases separating them. The chain's CDR3 is CASSLAAEVYGYTF. CDR3 nucleotides: TGCGCCAGCAGCTTGGCGGCGGAGGTGTATGGCTACACCTTC.

The chain uses TRBV5-1 and TRBJ2-7, with 12 bases fitting TRBD2. Germline V gene data show CDR1 as SGHRS and CDR2 as YFSETQ. With V trimmed by 7 bases and J by 3 bases, 26 bases remained unmatched. The CDR3 sequence is 21 residues long. The CDR3 sequence is CASRRIPPRLAGASPDYEQYF. In DNA form, the CDR3 reads TGCGCCAGCCGCCGCATCCCCCCTAGACTAGCGGGAGCCTCTCCCGACTACGAGCAGTACTTC.

For the CDR3, the DNA is TGCGCCAGCAGCTTGTTGGGACTGAACACTGAAGCTTTCTTT. This codes for CASSLLGLNTEAFF. The V call is TRBV5-1, the J call TRBJ1-1, with D perhaps TRBD1 (5 bases). The CDR3 has 14 amino acids. Looked up from germline, CDR1 is SGHRS and CDR2 is YFSETQ. V lost 1 base, J lost 0 bases, and 7 bases lay in between.

V is TRBV19 and J is TRBJ2-7; 8 nucleotides align to TRBD2. Germline CDR1 reads LNHDA; CDR2 reads SQIVND (reference sequence). This CDR3 comprises 15 residues. The V and J ends lost 4 bases and 3 bases, in that order; junction bases with no gene match: 8. CDR3 in amino acids: CASSKWSGSYYEQYF. The CDR3 DNA reads as TGTGCCAGTAGTAAGTGGAGCGGGAGTTACTACGAGCAGTACTTC.

The J gene is TRBJ1-5, the V gene TRBV4-1; D is perhaps TRBD1 (5 bases). The CDR3 has 17 amino acids. Trimming took off 2 bases at V and 5 bases at J, with 19 bases between the two ends. Germline CDR1 is MGHRA and CDR2 is YSYEKL. For the CDR3, the DNA is TGCGCCAGCAGCCAACCCCCTTCGAGCAGGGTGGATCAGCCCCAGCATTTT. Protein sequence: CASSQPPSSRVDQPQHF.

The V and J genes are TRBV5-1 and TRBJ2-5; TRBD1 agrees at 9 bases. The CDR3 length is 13 residues. The ends lost 4 bases at V and 5 bases at J; junction bases unmatched: 3. CDR1 and CDR2 from the germline V gene are SGHRS and YFSETQ. The CDR3 here is CASSAGTGETQYF. Here the CDR3 DNA reads TGCGCCAGCAGCGCCGGGACAGGGGAGACCCAGTACTTC.

The J gene is TRBJ2-7, the V gene TRBV4-1; no clear D gene. The V gene lost 1 base and the J gene lost 0 bases, with 7 bases spanning the gap. Germline CDR1 and CDR2: MGHRA and YSYEKL. The CDR3 consists of 14 residues. This CDR3 reads CASSQVPISYEQYF. As DNA, the CDR3 is TGCGCCAGCAGCCAAGTCCCAATCTCCTACGAGCAGTACTTC.

The chain is built from TRBV28 and TRBJ2-5; a possible D gene is TRBD1 (6 bases). Germline-derived CDR1 and CDR2 are MDHEN and SYDVKM. This CDR3 contains 14 residues. V lost 5 bases to trimming and J lost 2 bases, with 12 bases between them. The CDR3 nucleotides read TGTGCCAGCAGTCCCCAGGGGCAGCAAGAGACCCAGTACTTC. It codes for CASSPQGQQETQYF.

The chain recombines TRBV19 with TRBJ1-1, with D unresolved. CDR1 LNHDA and CDR2 SQIVND come from the germline V gene (reference sequence). This CDR3 is built from 11 residues. Trimming removed 4 bases at V and 7 bases at J, with 7 bases between. The CDR3 reads CASSRLYEAFF. The CDR3, as DNA: TGTGCCAGTAGTAGACTTTATGAAGCTTTCTTT. Looking up the rest from reference TRBV19 and TRBJ1-1 gives the full variable domain: DGGITQSPKYLFRKEGQNVTLSCEQNLNHDAMYWYRQDPGQGLRLIYYSQIVNDFQKGDIAEGYSVSREKKESFPLTVTSAQKNPTAFYLCASSRLYEAFFGQGTRLTVV.

The DNA for the CDR3 is TGCAGCGTTGAAGTAGCGGGGGAGAACACCGGGGAGCTGTTTTTT. Translated, it gives CSVEVAGENTGELFF. This sequence joins TRBV29-1 and TRBJ2-2; TRBD2 agrees at 9 bases. CDR1 is SQVTM and CDR2 is ANQGSEA in the germline V gene. Unmatched junction bases numbered 1, after V lost 1 base and J lost 1 base. The CDR3 sequence is 15 residues long.

The chain joins TRBV5-4 to TRBJ2-5, with TRBD1 matching 10 bases. The length of the CDR3 is 15 residues. V shed 4 bases and J 5 bases; nucleotides not matched to a gene: 8. Germline values: CDR1 SGHNT, CDR2 YYREEE (reference sequence). CDR3 region: CASSSDRGRGETQYF. The CDR3 region has the DNA TGTGCCAGCAGCAGTGACAGGGGGCGCGGGGAGACCCAGTACTTC. Using reference TRBV5-4 and TRBJ2-5 for the parts outside the CDR3, the full variable domain is ETGVTQSPTHLIKTRGQQVTLRCSSQSGHNTVSWYQQALGQGPQFIFQYYREEENGRGNFPPRFSGLQFPNYSSELNVNALELDDSALYLCASSSDRGRGETQYFGPGTRLLVL.

The rearrangement uses TRBV19 and TRBJ2-7; 7 positions agree with TRBD1. Germline V CDR1 and CDR2: LNHDA, SQIVND (reference sequence). The V segment lost 3 bases and the J segment 0 bases; nucleotides outside the gene matches: 2. CDR3 length: 14 amino acids. The CDR3 is CASSMDRTSYEQYF. CDR3 nucleotide sequence: TGTGCCAGTAGTATGGACAGGACCTCCTACGAGCAGTACTTC.

This clone was seen only a few times. V gene TRBV28 combines with J gene TRBJ1-2, with a weak D call TRBD1 (6 bases). Trimming took 4 bases from V and 1 from J, leaving 7 bases between them. Looked up from germline, CDR1 is MDHEN and CDR2 is SYDVKM. The CDR3 runs to 13 residues. The CDR3 spells CASSSDSNYGYTF. The CDR3 DNA is TGTGCCAGCAGTTCGGACAGTAACTATGGCTACACCTTC.

This chain connects TRBV27 to TRBJ1-1, with a possible D match to TRBD1 (6 bases). V lost 5 bases and J 4 bases, leaving 14 bases between the germline ends. The CDR3 runs to 14 residues. Germline CDR1 and CDR2: MNHEY and SMNVEV (reference sequence). The CDR3, as DNA: TGTGCCAGCAGTAGTCAGAGGGGGAGCACTGAAGCTTTCTTT. Its protein is CASSSQRGSTEAFF.

The V gene is TRBV7-9, the J gene TRBJ1-1; unclear D gene. Germline V gene data show CDR1 as SEHNR and CDR2 as FQNEAQ (reference sequence). The V end lost 1 base, the J end lost 0 bases, and 15 bases lay between the germline ends. This CDR3 spans 17 amino acids. Written as DNA, the CDR3 is TGTGCCAGCAGCTTAGAAGGTATGGGCCGGTTGAACACTGAAGCTTTCTTT. This sequence encodes CASSLEGMGRLNTEAFF.

The V call is TRBV15, the J call TRBJ1-1, with D possibly being TRBD1 (6 bases). CDR1 is LNHNV, CDR2 YYDKDF, per germline (reference sequence). The CDR3 is 17 residues long. Trimming cost V 2 bases and J 3 bases, with 19 bases left between them. The CDR3 here is CATSRLPNRVADTEAFF. The CDR3 coding sequence is TGTGCCACCAGCAGACTTCCAAACAGGGTCGCGGACACTGAAGCTTTCTTT.

The chain combines TRBV6-5 with TRBJ1-2; D remains ambiguous. V was shortened by 6 bases and J by 4 bases, with 12 bases between the two germline ends. Per germline, CDR1 MNHEY and CDR2 SVGAGI. This CDR3 is built from 13 residues. CDR3 amino acids: CASSPTLAYGYTF. CDR3 coding DNA: TGTGCCAGCAGCCCCACCCTAGCCTATGGCTACACCTTC.